The 17 T cell receptor beta chains below come from one sample, sequenced in a study of T cells in Graves' hyperthyroidism and ophthalmopathy. There were TCR beta CDR3 regions amplified from RNA transcripts. First-round RT-PCR of the TCR CDR3 relied on the HTBI primer set. From the multiplex PCR reads, TCRdb called clonotypes with MiXCR, one entry per CDR3 protein. The sample contains roughly 560,000 distinct CDR3 sequences, roughly 14% of which appear only once. Sequenced material: blood. These receptors originate from a woman aged 35 to 49 with Graves' ophthalmopathy.

This clonotype was recorded at least ten times. V is TRBV12-3 or TRBV12-4 and J is TRBJ2-7; D might be TRBD2 (5 bases). V was clipped by 2 bases and J by 4 bases, with 12 bases between them. The CDR3 sequence is 14 residues long. The CDR3 reads CASSLQRGRYEQYF. CDR3 bases: TGTGCCAGCAGTTTACAGAGAGGGCGGTACGAGCAGTACTTC.

This clonotype was seen just once. The chain links TRBV19 to TRBJ1-1; D remains unclear. V shed 2 bases and J shed 3 bases, with 22 bases lying between them. The CDR3 spans 18 residues. Germline CDR1 and CDR2: LNHDA and SQIVND (reference sequence). The CDR3 nucleotides read TGTGCCAGTAGTATATTTGCTTCCCGTTCCACCATGTACACTGAAGCTTTCTTT. Translation gives CASSIFASRSTMYTEAFF.

Many counts were recorded for this clonotype. The chain recombines TRBV6-1 with TRBJ2-7; TRBD1 agrees at 10 bases. The germline CDR1 and CDR2 sequences are MNHNS and SASEGT. The CDR3 has 14 amino acids. The ends lost 6 bases at V and 2 bases at J; junction bases unmatched: 4. Here the CDR3 reads CASSDRGLTYEQYF. The DNA of the CDR3 is TGTGCCAGCAGCGACAGGGGGCTAACCTACGAGCAGTACTTC.

This clonotype has at least ten counts. V usage is TRBV20-1 and J usage is TRBJ2-7, with 7 nucleotides matching TRBD1. J lost 3 bases, V lost 6 bases, and 5 bases had no gene match. From germline, CDR1 is DFQATT and CDR2 SNEGSKA (reference sequence). The CDR3 length is 12 residues. CDR3 loop: CSADRDRYEQYF. In DNA form, the CDR3 reads TGCAGTGCCGACAGGGACCGCTACGAGCAGTACTTC.

This clonotype was counted many times. The chain uses TRBV6-1 and TRBJ2-7; possible D gene TRBD1, 5 bases. The CDR3 totals 12 residues. CDR1 is MNHNS, CDR2 SASEGT, per germline. V lost 2 bases and J lost 6, with 8 bases in between. The CDR3 DNA follows: TGTGCCAGCAGTGAAAATCAGGGCGAGCAGTACTTC. Amino acid sequence: CASSENQGEQYF.

The genes are TRBV11-2 and TRBJ1-4, with D unclear. The CDR3 contains 14 residues. Germline CDR1 reads SGHAT; CDR2 reads FQNNGV. The V end lost 3 bases, the J end lost 0 bases, and 5 bases lay between the germline ends. The CDR3 region has the DNA TGTGCCAGCAGCTTTGGGGCAACTAATGAAAAACTGTTTTTT. Translation gives CASSFGATNEKLFF. Full variable domain (remainder filled in from reference TRBV11-2 and TRBJ1-4): EAGVAQSPRYKIIEKRQSVAFWCNPISGHATLYWYQQILGQGPKLLIQFQNNGVVDDSQLPKDRFSAERLKGVDSTLKIQPAKLEDSAVYLCASSFGATNEKLFFGSGTQLSVL.

This clonotype was recorded many times. The chain has TRBV6-1 and TRBJ1-1; perhaps TRBD1 as D (6 bases). From germline, CDR1 is MNHNS and CDR2 SASEGT. The length of the CDR3 is 11 residues. V was cut by 6 bases and J by 7 bases, with 9 bases left in between. CDR3 sequence: CASSDRIEAFF. CDR3 bases: TGTGCCAGCAGCGACAGGATTGAAGCTTTCTTT.

This clonotype came up many times. The J gene is TRBJ2-7, the V gene TRBV24-1, with D tentatively TRBD1 (5 bases). Per germline, CDR1 KGHDR and CDR2 SFDVKD. There are 15 residues in the CDR3. V lost 3 bases and J lost 2, with 13 bases in between. CDR3 DNA sequence: TGTGCCACCAGTGATAGTACAGGTGTCGCCTACGAGCAGTACTTC. Encoded protein: CATSDSTGVAYEQYF.

CDR3 sequence reads: CASSLRPGTGGYTF. The CDR3 nucleotides read TGTGCCAGCAGTTTACGTCCCGGGACGGGTGGCTACACCTTC. This rearrangement joins TRBV28 to TRBJ1-2, with D maybe TRBD1 (5 bases). V gave up 2 bases and J gave up 7 bases, with 14 bases separating them. Germline CDR1 is MDHEN and CDR2 is SYDVKM. The CDR3 sequence is 14 residues long.

The chain joins TRBV20-1 to TRBJ2-7; 8 bases match TRBD2. The V segment lost 6 bases and the J segment 7 bases; nucleotides outside the gene matches: 8. Germline V lookup: CDR1 DFQATT, CDR2 SNEGSKA (reference sequence). This CDR3 has 12 amino acids. The CDR3 DNA reads as TGCAGTGCCACGGGGGGGCCGAAAGAGCAGTACTTC. Translating gives CSATGGPKEQYF.

This clonotype was seen repeatedly, ten times or more. The rearrangement joins TRBV4-2 to TRBJ2-7; TRBD1 aligns across 8 bases. Germline values: CDR1 LGHNA, CDR2 YNFKEQ. The CDR3 runs to 16 residues. V was clipped by 4 bases and J by 2 bases; unmatched bases: 10. CDR3 loop: CASSPSAGQGTYEQYF. The DNA of the CDR3 is TGTGCCAGCAGCCCATCGGCCGGACAGGGTACCTACGAGCAGTACTTC.

This clonotype has ten or more counts. CDR3 nucleotides: TGCAGCGTTGCCGGGACATTGGCCGGGGGCTACACCTTC. As protein: CSVAGTLAGGYTF. The rearrangement links TRBV29-1 to TRBJ1-2; TRBD1 is a possible D gene (6 bases). The germline gives CDR1 SQVTM, CDR2 ANQGSEA. The V gene lost 4 bases and the J gene lost 8 bases, with 17 bases spanning the gap. CDR3 length equals 13 residues.

This clonotype was picked up many times. This rearrangement joins TRBV2 to TRBJ2-5, with unresolved D. Germline values: CDR1 SNHLY, CDR2 FYNNEI. Trimming stripped 6 bases from V and 5 bases from J, with 13 bases between. The CDR3 runs to 13 residues. The CDR3 loop reads CASRRVVGETQYF. As DNA, the CDR3 is TGTGCCAGCAGAAGGGTCGTCGGGGAGACCCAGTACTTC.

This clonotype showed up just a few times. The rearrangement links TRBV29-1 to TRBJ2-7; no clear D gene. Germline-derived CDR1 and CDR2 are SQVTM and ANQGSEA. The CDR3 extends over 12 amino acids. V lost 4 bases and J 4 bases, leaving 11 bases between the germline ends. CDR3 residues: CSVGRGEYEQYF. The CDR3 region has the DNA TGCAGCGTTGGACGAGGTGAATACGAGCAGTACTTC.

Many counts were recorded for this clonotype. The chain has TRBV11-1 and TRBJ2-7; 10 bases fit TRBD2. V was clipped by 1 base and J by 5 bases; unmatched bases: 14. This CDR3 is 18 amino acids long. CDR1 and CDR2 from the germline V gene are SGHAT and FQDESV (reference sequence). CDR3 loop: CASSLVALASGRTNEQYF. Written as DNA, the CDR3 is TGTGCCAGCAGCTTAGTAGCCCTGGCTAGCGGGAGAACCAACGAGCAGTACTTC.

The gene calls are TRBV7-8 and TRBJ1-2; 9 nucleotides agree with TRBD1. CDR3 size: 15 residues. The V segment lost 4 bases and the J segment 8 bases; nucleotides outside the gene matches: 11. Germline V CDR1 and CDR2: SGHVS, FQNEAQ. CDR3 protein: CASSSWTGARRGYTF. The CDR3 DNA is TGTGCCAGCAGCTCGTGGACAGGGGCCCGTAGGGGCTACACCTTC.

This clonotype was seen at least ten times. This chain joins TRBV7-2 and TRBJ2-7, with unresolved D. The CDR3 sequence is 14 residues long. Trimming pared 6 bases from V and 2 bases from J, leaving 14 bases between. CDR1 is SGHTA and CDR2 is FQGNSA in the germline V gene. Written as DNA, the CDR3 is TGTGCCAGCAGTTTGGGTGGTTCGACCTACGAGCAGTACTTC. Protein product: CASSLGGSTYEQYF.